The clone carrying this T cell receptor (beta chain) has just a few counts. This CDR3 contains 13 residues. The germline V gene has CDR1 MNHEY and CDR2 SMNVEV (reference sequence). V shed 5 bases and J 10 bases; nucleotides not matched to a gene: 6. These data belong to a study of blood T cell repertoires in COVID-19. Turning to the study itself: Specimens from acute and convalescent COVID-19 originated in the United States, Italy and Spain. PBMCs, B-cell-depleted T cells, or T cells were the source of the cDNA or gDNA that made up the material.

Measured with immunoSEQ multiplex PCR; TCRdb has only the in-frame clones, and not every one. This table holds roughly 100,000 clones, about 91% found once. This TCR was sampled from a human donor in a cohort sampled during active COVID-19. The chain recombines TRBV27 with TRBJ2-1; the match to TRBD2 covers 9 bases. The sample comprised peripheral blood. The CDR3 region has the DNA TGTGCCAGCAGTGGCAGACTAGCGGCCGAGCAGTTCTTC. Its protein is CASSGRLAAEQFF.